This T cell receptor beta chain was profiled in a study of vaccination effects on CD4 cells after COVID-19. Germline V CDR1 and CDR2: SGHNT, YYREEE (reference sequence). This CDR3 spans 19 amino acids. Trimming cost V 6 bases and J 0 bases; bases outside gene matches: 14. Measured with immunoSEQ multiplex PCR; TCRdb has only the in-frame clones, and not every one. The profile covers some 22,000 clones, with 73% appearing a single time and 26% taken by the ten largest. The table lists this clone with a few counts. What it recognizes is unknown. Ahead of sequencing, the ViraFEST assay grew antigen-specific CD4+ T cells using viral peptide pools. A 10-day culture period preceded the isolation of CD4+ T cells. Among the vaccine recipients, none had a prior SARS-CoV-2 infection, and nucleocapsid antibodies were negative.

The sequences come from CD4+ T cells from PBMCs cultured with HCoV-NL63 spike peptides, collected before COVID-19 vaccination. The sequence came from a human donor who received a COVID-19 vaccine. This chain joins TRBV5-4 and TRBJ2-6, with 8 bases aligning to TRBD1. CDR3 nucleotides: TGTGCCAGCACCGATTTAGACAGGGGCCTAACCTCTGGGGCCAACGTCCTGACTTTC. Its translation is CASTDLDRGLTSGANVLTF.